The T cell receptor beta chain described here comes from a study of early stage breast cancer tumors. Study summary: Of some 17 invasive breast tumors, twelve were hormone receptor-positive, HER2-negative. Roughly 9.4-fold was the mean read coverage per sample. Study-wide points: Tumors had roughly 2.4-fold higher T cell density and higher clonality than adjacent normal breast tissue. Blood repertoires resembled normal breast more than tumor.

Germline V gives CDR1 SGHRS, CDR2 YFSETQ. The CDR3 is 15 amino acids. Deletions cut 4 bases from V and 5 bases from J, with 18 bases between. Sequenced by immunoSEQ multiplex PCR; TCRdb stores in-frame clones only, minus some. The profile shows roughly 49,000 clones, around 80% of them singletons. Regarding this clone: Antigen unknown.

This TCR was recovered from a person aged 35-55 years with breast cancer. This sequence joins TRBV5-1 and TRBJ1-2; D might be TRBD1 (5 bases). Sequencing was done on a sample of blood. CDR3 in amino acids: CASSPGTPSRYGYTF. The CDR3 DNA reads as TGCGCCAGCAGCCCGGGGACTCCCTCCCGTTATGGCTACACCTTC.